These 25 T cell receptor beta chains share one sample of origin, sequenced in a study of blood T cell repertoires in COVID-19. Profiling relied on immunoSEQ multiplex PCR, and the TCRdb table lists in-frame clones only, not all of them. The sample has around 320,000 clones, roughly nine tenths seen once. The sequencing input was peripheral blood. The receptors here all came from a woman aged 25 to 39 with COVID-19, enrolled during active disease.

The V gene is TRBV6-5, the J gene TRBJ1-1; no clear D gene. V dropped 7 bases and J dropped 4 bases, with 16 bases sitting between them. In germline, CDR1 is MNHEY, CDR2 SVGAGI. CDR3 length: 14 residues. The CDR3 DNA reads TGTGCCAGCATTAAAGTGGCCATCAGCACTGAAGCTTTCTTT. Residues: CASIKVAISTEAFF.

CDR3 protein: CASSLGGQARSPLHF. CDR3 sequence (DNA): TGTGCCAGCAGCTTAGGGGGACAGGCTAGGTCACCCCTCCACTTT. The chain joins TRBV7-2 to TRBJ1-6; 8 nucleotides line up with TRBD1. CDR3 size: 15 residues. Germline values: CDR1 SGHTA, CDR2 FQGNSA. V shed 1 base and J 10 bases; nucleotides not matched to a gene: 6.

The chain uses TRBV5-8 and TRBJ2-2; maybe TRBD1 (9 bases). This CDR3 has 16 amino acids. The V end lost 4 bases, the J end lost 3 bases, and 16 bases lay between the germline ends. Per the germline V gene, CDR1 is SGHTS and CDR2 is YDEGEE. The CDR3 region is CASSRGGQGYTGELFF. CDR3 bases: TGTGCCAGCAGCCGGGGGGGACAGGGTTACACCGGGGAGCTGTTTTTT.

This clone was observed a few times. V usage is TRBV30 and J usage is TRBJ1-1, with 10 bases that match TRBD1. Unmatched junction bases numbered 6, after V lost 4 bases and J lost 4 bases. The CDR3 has 14 amino acids. Germline V gene data show CDR1 as GTSNPN and CDR2 as SVGIG (reference sequence). The DNA for the CDR3 is TGTGCCTGGATCAGGGACAGGGGATTCACTGAAGCTTTCTTT. Translation: CAWIRDRGFTEAFF.

The chain is built from TRBV5-4 and TRBJ1-3, with D possibly being TRBD1 (5 bases). Germline V gene lookup returns CDR1 SGHNT and CDR2 YYREEE (reference sequence). The CDR3 consists of 13 residues. Trimming left V 3 bases short and J 8 bases short, with 12 bases between. CDR3 region: CASSSQGVDTIYF. CDR3 DNA sequence: TGTGCCAGCAGCTCCCAGGGTGTGGACACCATATATTTT.

The chain is built from TRBV20-1 and TRBJ1-2; D call uncertain. CDR3 length equals 11 residues. CDR1 and CDR2 from the germline V gene are DFQATT and SNEGSKA (reference sequence). The V gene lost 0 bases and the J gene lost 8 bases, with 7 bases spanning the gap. This CDR3 reads CSARDRGGYTF. The CDR3 DNA follows: TGCAGTGCTAGAGATCGCGGCGGCTACACCTTC.

This clone has more than one count but fewer than ten. This chain connects TRBV27 to TRBJ1-5; TRBD1 agrees at 9 bases. Germline CDR1 MNHEY, CDR2 SMNVEV (reference sequence). This CDR3 has 15 residues. V was pared by 8 bases and J by 0 bases, with 5 bases of the junction left unmatched. CDR3 in DNA: TGTGCCAGCTGGCGGACAGGGGATAGCAATCAGCCCCAGCATTTT. It yields the protein CASWRTGDSNQPQHF.

The chain joins TRBV11-2 to TRBJ1-6; D remains ambiguous. CDR1 SGHAT and CDR2 FQNNGV come from the germline V gene. The CDR3 consists of 13 residues. Deletions cut 1 base from V and 7 bases from J, with 5 bases between. CDR3 in amino acids: CASSLGENSPLHF. DNA of the CDR3: TGTGCCAGCAGCTTAGGCGAAAATTCACCCCTCCACTTT.

The V gene is TRBV6-5, the J gene TRBJ1-3; 7 bases align to TRBD1. The CDR3 runs 14 residues. The V gene end was trimmed by 5 bases and the J gene end by 4 bases; junction bases not matched to a gene: 5. Germline CDR1 reads MNHEY; CDR2 reads SVGAGI. CDR3 sequence reads: CASSRQGVGNTIYF. CDR3 DNA sequence: TGTGCCAGCAGTCGTCAGGGGGTCGGAAACACCATATATTTT.

As regards this clone: This specimen includes other DNA sequences encoding the same CDR3. The chain recombines TRBV6-5 with TRBJ2-2; D possibly corresponds to TRBD2 (7 bases). Germline CDR1 is MNHEY and CDR2 is SVGAGI. Between the trimmed V and J ends, which lost 6 bases and 2 bases, there was a span of 10 bases. The CDR3 has 14 amino acids. In nucleotides, the CDR3 is TGTGCCAGCAGAGGGGGGGCCAACACCGGGGAGCTGTTTTTT. Protein: CASRGGANTGELFF.

This rearrangement joins TRBV7-6 to TRBJ2-3; 10 bases agree with TRBD1. Germline CDR1 and CDR2: SGHVS and FNYEAQ. Trimming at V came to 3 bases and at J to 3 bases, leaving 15 bases not matched to a gene. This CDR3 has 19 residues. The CDR3 nucleotides read TGTGCCAGCAGCTTTGGGACAGGGGCCCCAGATTCGATTACAGATACGCAGTATTTT. The encoded protein is CASSFGTGAPDSITDTQYF.

The chain employs TRBV7-9 and TRBJ1-5, with TRBD1 identical over 7 bases. Looked up from germline, CDR1 is SEHNR and CDR2 is FQNEAQ (reference sequence). With V trimmed by 5 bases and J by 6 bases, 10 bases remained unmatched. The CDR3 spans 15 residues. The CDR3 bases are TGTGCCAGCAGCCAGAACACAGGGGTAGTTCAGCCCCAGCATTTT. Its translation is CASSQNTGVVQPQHF.

The chain employs TRBV14 and TRBJ2-3; perhaps TRBD2 as D (6 bases). The CDR3 totals 13 residues. V lost 5 bases and J 8 bases, leaving 14 bases between the germline ends. Per germline, CDR1 SGHDN and CDR2 FVKESK. The CDR3 bases are TGTGCCAGCAGCGCGGGAATCCGGGGTACGCAGTATTTT. Residues: CASSAGIRGTQYF.

The genes are TRBV12-5 and TRBJ2-1; D is undetermined. V lost 4 bases, J lost 0 bases, and 16 bases lay in between. Germline V CDR1 and CDR2: LGHNT, FRNRAP. The CDR3 extends over 17 amino acids. Here the CDR3 reads CASGSFLPSYSYNEQFF. In DNA form, the CDR3 reads TGTGCTAGTGGTTCTTTCTTACCTTCCTACTCCTACAATGAGCAGTTCTTC.

This rearrangement joins TRBV24-1 to TRBJ2-7, with TRBD1 matching 8 bases. The CDR3 consists of 21 residues. J lost 2 bases, V lost 4 bases, and 24 bases had no gene match. From germline, CDR1 is KGHDR and CDR2 SFDVKD. The CDR3: CATSDSRDRSRWPSLAYEQYF. CDR3 nucleotide sequence: TGTGCCACCAGTGACTCCCGGGACAGGTCGCGTTGGCCATCTCTTGCCTACGAGCAGTACTTC.

The chain has TRBV5-6 and TRBJ1-2, with 8 positions matching TRBD1. Germline values: CDR1 SGHDT, CDR2 YYEEEE. This CDR3 comprises 16 residues. V shed 4 bases, J shed 2 bases, and the junction held 10 bases outside the gene matches. The CDR3 DNA reads as TGTGCCAGCAGCGAGGGGACAGGTGGGGCGAACTATGGCTACACCTTC. Its translation is CASSEGTGGANYGYTF.

The genes are TRBV4-1 and TRBJ1-5, with unresolved D. Per the germline V gene, CDR1 is MGHRA and CDR2 is YSYEKL. This CDR3 has 15 residues. V was pared by 1 base and J by 7 bases, with 14 bases between. Here the CDR3 reads CASSQVSDMAQPQHF. CDR3 coding DNA: TGCGCCAGCAGCCAAGTTTCAGACATGGCACAGCCCCAGCATTTT.

Concerning this clone itself: The same CDR3 can be traced to other DNA sequences in this sample. The chain uses TRBV4-1 and TRBJ1-5, with D perhaps matching TRBD1 (6 bases). The germline V gene encodes CDR1 MGHRA and CDR2 YSYEKL. Trimming took 3 bases from V and 5 from J, leaving 11 bases between them. The CDR3 sequence is 14 residues long. For the CDR3, the DNA is TGCGCCAGCAGCCATCGGACAGTCGATCAGCCCCAGCATTTT. Translated, it gives CASSHRTVDQPQHF.

The rearrangement links TRBV20-1 to TRBJ2-7; 9 nucleotides align to TRBD2. CDR1 DFQATT and CDR2 SNEGSKA come from the germline V gene (reference sequence). CDR3 length: 15 amino acids. Trimming cost V 3 bases and J 3 bases; bases outside gene matches: 9. In DNA form, the CDR3 reads TGCAGTGCTAGTAAGGGGGTTAGCGGGGGCTACGAGCAGTACTTC. This encodes CSASKGVSGGYEQYF.

The rearrangement links TRBV5-1 to TRBJ1-4; the D gene is possibly TRBD1 (5 bases). Trimming left V 0 bases short and J 0 bases short, with 12 bases between. The CDR3 runs to 17 residues. Germline-derived CDR1 and CDR2 are SGHRS and YFSETQ. This CDR3 is CASSLVGGIPTNEKLFF. In DNA form, the CDR3 reads TGCGCCAGCAGCTTGGTTGGGGGGATCCCAACTAATGAAAAACTGTTTTTT.

This clone appeared a few times. The V and J genes are TRBV28 and TRBJ1-4; possible D gene TRBD1, 6 bases. CDR3 size: 16 residues. Trimming removed 7 bases at V and 2 bases at J, with 17 bases between. The germline V gene encodes CDR1 MDHEN and CDR2 SYDVKM. CDR3 loop: CASIQLGGATNEKLFF. CDR3 nucleotides: TGTGCCAGCATCCAGTTAGGGGGAGCGACTAATGAAAAACTGTTTTTT.

The V call is TRBV4-1, the J call TRBJ1-4; 9 bases fit TRBD1. This CDR3 region has 15 residues. The germline gives CDR1 MGHRA, CDR2 YSYEKL. Trimming at V came to 3 bases and at J to 1 base, leaving 0 bases not matched to a gene. The CDR3 sequence: CASSQTGGTNEKLFF. Written as DNA, the CDR3 is TGCGCCAGCAGCCAGACAGGGGGAACTAATGAAAAACTGTTTTTT.

The CDR3 reads CASSWTEGIGQPQHF. The DNA for the CDR3 is TGTGCCAGCAGTTGGACGGAGGGGATCGGACAGCCCCAGCATTTT. This rearrangement joins TRBV28 to TRBJ1-5; possible D gene TRBD1, 5 bases. Between the trimmed V and J ends, which lost 4 bases and 7 bases, there was a span of 17 bases. This CDR3 contains 15 residues. In germline, CDR1 is MDHEN, CDR2 SYDVKM.

The genes are TRBV7-2 and TRBJ1-2, with 12 bases aligning to TRBD1. Trimming took 3 bases from V and 8 from J; bases not matched to a gene: 7. This CDR3 comprises 15 residues. Germline CDR1 is SGHTA and CDR2 is FQGNSA. The CDR3 reads CASSFGTGGLGGYTF. Written as DNA, the CDR3 is TGTGCCAGCAGCTTCGGGACAGGGGGCTTGGGCGGCTACACCTTC.

CDR3 residues: CASSYSGDSSPLHF. DNA for the CDR3: TGTGCCAGCAGCTATAGCGGGGATAGTTCACCCCTCCACTTT. The V call is TRBV11-2, the J call TRBJ1-6; D is undetermined. The V gene lost 4 bases and the J gene lost 9 bases, with 13 bases spanning the gap. The CDR3 has 14 residues. Germline V gene data show CDR1 as SGHAT and CDR2 as FQNNGV.